The present entry profiles one T cell receptor (beta chain) with its context. The germline gives CDR1 ENHRY, CDR2 SYGVKD. The V end was cut by 2 bases, the J end by 0 bases, with 7 bases between. The CDR3 is 14 residues long. These data are taken from a study of control samples from healthy donors and cancer patients. Sequencing used immunoSEQ multiplex PCR; TCRdb keeps in-frame clones, though not all of them. Seen here are approximately 30,000 clones, approximately 94% observed once, and the top ten hold about 6.9%. This TCR was sampled from a man in his sixties in good health. Sequencing used blood. The V call is TRBV10-3, the J call TRBJ1-1; D gene ambiguous. CDR3 nucleotides: TGTGCCATCAGTGAGAGACTTATGAACACTGAAGCTTTCTTT. This gives the protein CAISERLMNTEAFF.